These 26 T cell receptor beta chains were all obtained from the same sample, sequenced in a study of T cell repertoires in cytomegalovirus infection. TCRdb re-derived calls from the reads in MiXCR, one entry per CDR3 protein. This table has 700,000 to 950,000 distinct CDR3 sequences, around a third appearing once. The antigens of these receptors remain unknown. Here the sequenced sample was cultured CD8+ T cells from PBMCs, taken from culture after CMV antigen stimulation. Source of these receptors: a human donor in good health (CMV status not recorded). Some clones in this sample may be carry-over from other donors' samples.

V and J are TRBV5-4 and TRBJ2-1, with D perhaps matching TRBD2 (5 bases). This CDR3 spans 14 amino acids. The germline V and J ends were trimmed by 3 bases and 3 bases, with 10 bases remaining between them. From germline, CDR1 is SGHNT and CDR2 YYREEE (reference sequence). The CDR3 DNA is TGTGCCAGCAGCTCGGACTTATACTACAATGAGCAGTTCTTC. Protein product: CASSSDLYYNEQFF.

This clonotype was observed at least ten times. J is TRBJ1-1 and V is TRBV7-6; D is undetermined. CDR1 and CDR2 (germline): SGHVS, FNYEAQ. The CDR3 contains 15 residues. V lost 0 bases to trimming and J lost 4 bases, with 12 bases between them. The CDR3 is CASSLAPALVTEAFF. In DNA, the CDR3 is TGTGCCAGCAGCTTAGCGCCAGCGCTGGTCACTGAAGCTTTCTTT.

The chain carries TRBV6-1 and TRBJ2-1; 7 bases match TRBD2. J lost 1 base, V lost 5 bases, and 11 bases had no gene match. Germline CDR1 and CDR2: MNHNS and SASEGT. The CDR3 extends over 17 amino acids. CDR3 region: CASSSPVRTSSYNEQFF. The CDR3 coding sequence is TGTGCCAGCAGTTCCCCGGTTCGGACTAGTTCCTACAATGAGCAGTTCTTC.

V is TRBV7-2 and J is TRBJ1-1; D possibly corresponds to TRBD1 (6 bases). V was cut by 5 bases and J by 0 bases, with 13 bases left in between. Germline values: CDR1 SGHTA, CDR2 FQGNSA. The CDR3 runs 15 residues. The CDR3 loop is CASSAEDSLNTEAFF. The CDR3 coding sequence is TGTGCCAGCAGCGCCGAGGACAGTCTGAACACTGAAGCTTTCTTT.

The rearrangement links TRBV27 to TRBJ2-1, with 11 bases identical to TRBD1. After removal of 3 bases from V and 6 bases from J, the junction contained 4 bases not matched to a gene. Germline CDR1 reads MNHEY; CDR2 reads SMNVEV (reference sequence). This CDR3 has 15 amino acids. Here the CDR3 reads CASSFFGTGGNEQFF. The CDR3 DNA is TGTGCCAGCAGTTTCTTCGGGACAGGGGGCAATGAGCAGTTCTTC.

The CDR3 coding sequence is TGTGCCAGCAGTTACTCGTGGGAAGCAGGGGAGGGCTACACCTTC. Translated: CASSYSWEAGEGYTF. The V gene is TRBV6-5, the J gene TRBJ1-2, with D perhaps matching TRBD1 (6 bases). CDR1 is MNHEY and CDR2 is SVGAGI in the germline V gene. V gave up 0 bases and J gave up 8 bases, with 16 bases separating them. CDR3 size: 15 residues.

This chain links TRBV9 with TRBJ2-3; 9 nucleotides line up with TRBD2. V gave up 3 bases and J gave up 5 bases; unmatched junction bases: 10. CDR1 SGDLS and CDR2 YYNGEE come from the germline V gene. This CDR3 has 16 residues. The CDR3 protein is CASSGSGGSTRDTQYF. For the CDR3, the DNA is TGTGCCAGCAGCGGTAGCGGGGGCTCTACCAGAGATACGCAGTATTTT.

This clonotype was recorded a few times. This chain joins TRBV6-1 and TRBJ1-2, with D hard to call. Germline V gene lookup returns CDR1 MNHNS and CDR2 SASEGT. The V gene lost 7 bases and the J gene lost 6 bases, with 12 bases spanning the gap. This CDR3 comprises 12 residues. This chain's CDR3 is CASKATTDGYTF. Here the CDR3 DNA reads TGTGCCAGCAAGGCGACTACGGATGGCTACACCTTC.

This clonotype occurred many times. This chain connects TRBV7-8 to TRBJ2-2; D possibly corresponds to TRBD2 (7 bases). Trimming removed 4 bases from V and 7 bases from J, with 13 bases in between. The CDR3 loop spans 14 amino acids. Germline V gives CDR1 SGHVS, CDR2 FQNEAQ. CDR3 residues: CASSSRGGGGELFF. As DNA, the CDR3 is TGTGCCAGCAGCTCGAGAGGGGGGGGCGGGGAGCTGTTTTTT.

This chain connects TRBV13 to TRBJ1-4; TRBD1 aligns across 11 bases. The length of the CDR3 is 16 residues. With V trimmed by 5 bases and J by 7 bases, 9 bases remained unmatched. Per the germline V gene, CDR1 is PRHDT and CDR2 is FYEKMQ (reference sequence). In nucleotides, the CDR3 is TGTGCCAGCAGCCACCGGGGGGGGACAGGGGGTGAAAAACTGTTTTTT. Its translation: CASSHRGGTGGEKLFF.

A few counts support this clonotype. This chain connects TRBV7-6 to TRBJ2-3, with 7 bases that match TRBD1. V lost 0 bases to trimming and J lost 6 bases; unmatched junction nucleotides: 12. CDR1 is SGHVS, CDR2 FNYEAQ, per germline. This CDR3 has 17 amino acids. The CDR3 nucleotides read TGTGCCAGCAGCTTAGCGCTGAGGGGGCCTATCTCTGATACGCAGTATTTT. Translating it yields CASSLALRGPISDTQYF.

The CDR3 DNA reads as TGTGCCAGCCGCAATGGAGGCTACACCTTC. It encodes CASRNGGYTF. The genes are TRBV6-5 and TRBJ1-2; D not resolved. Germline CDR1 is MNHEY and CDR2 is SVGAGI. V was pared by 8 bases and J by 8 bases, with 9 bases between. This CDR3 has 10 amino acids.

The rearrangement links TRBV4-3 to TRBJ1-2; TRBD1 aligns across 7 bases. The ends lost 1 base at V and 5 bases at J; junction bases unmatched: 7. Germline V gene lookup returns CDR1 LGHNA and CDR2 YSLEER. This CDR3 spans 15 amino acids. This chain's CDR3 is CASSQARTGGYGYTF. CDR3 sequence (DNA): TGCGCCAGCAGCCAAGCCAGGACAGGAGGGTATGGCTACACCTTC.

V usage is TRBV28 and J usage is TRBJ1-1; 8 nucleotides line up with TRBD1. Germline V gene sequence: CDR1 MDHEN, CDR2 SYDVKM. The trim removed 3 bases at V and 3 bases at J, leaving 6 bases unmatched. The CDR3 runs to 15 residues. The CDR3: CASSLGQGAYTEAFF. The CDR3 nucleotides read TGTGCCAGCAGTTTGGGGCAGGGGGCGTACACTGAAGCTTTCTTT.

This sequence joins TRBV7-9 and TRBJ2-5, with D tentatively TRBD1 or TRBD2 (7 bases each). The CDR3 consists of 17 residues. CDR1 is SEHNR, CDR2 FQNEAQ, per germline (reference sequence). V was trimmed by 4 bases and J by 5 bases, leaving 23 bases between them. The CDR3 region has the DNA TGTGCCAGCAGCTCGGATGGGGAGGGGGCTTTACGGGAGACCCAGTACTTC. It yields the protein CASSSDGEGALRETQYF.

V and J are TRBV9 and TRBJ1-3; unclear D gene. Per the germline V gene, CDR1 is SGDLS and CDR2 is YYNGEE. The V end was cut by 2 bases, the J end by 0 bases, with 9 bases between. CDR3 length: 15 amino acids. CDR3 protein: CASSVWGSSGNTIYF. Here the CDR3 DNA reads TGTGCCAGCAGCGTTTGGGGAAGCTCTGGAAACACCATATATTTT. Supplemented by reference TRBV9 and TRBJ1-3, the full variable domain reads DSGVTQTPKHLITATGQRVTLRCSPRSGDLSVYWYQQSLDQGLQFLIQYYNGEERAKGNILERFSAQQFPDLHSELNLSSLELGDSALYFCASSVWGSSGNTIYFGEGSWLTVV.

The sample holds a few counts of this clonotype. This chain joins TRBV28 and TRBJ1-2; TRBD1 aligns across 9 bases. The trim removed 3 bases at V and 6 bases at J, leaving 5 bases unmatched. The CDR3 has 14 residues. Germline loops: CDR1 MDHEN, CDR2 SYDVKM. The CDR3 DNA reads as TGTGCCAGCAGTTTGAACAGGGGGCGCGATGGCTACACCTTC. Translation gives CASSLNRGRDGYTF.

Comments on this clonotype: An end of the junction does not agree with germline; a read error may underlie this. This chain uses TRBV7-6 with TRBJ2-5; tentatively, D is TRBD2 (5 bases). The CDR3 extends over 15 amino acids. Germline values: CDR1 SGHVS, CDR2 FNYEAQ. The CDR3 is CASSLGRTLEETQYF. The CDR3 DNA follows: TGTGCTAGCAGCTTAGGGCGGACTTTGGAAGAGACCCAGTACTTC.

The V and J genes are TRBV12-3 or TRBV12-4 and TRBJ1-2; a possible D gene is TRBD1 (6 bases). This CDR3 spans 16 amino acids. Trimming stripped 4 bases from V and 7 bases from J, with 22 bases between. The CDR3 region has the DNA TGTGCCAGCAGTTCCCGGACAGACCTAACTATTGCTGGCTACACCTTC. Its protein product is CASSSRTDLTIAGYTF.

The genes are TRBV7-2 and TRBJ2-3; 9 bases are shared with TRBD2. The CDR3 loop spans 17 amino acids. Looked up from germline, CDR1 is SGHTA and CDR2 is FQGNSA. Trimming at V came to 4 bases and at J to 4 bases, leaving 12 bases not matched to a gene. CDR3 coding DNA: TGTGCCAGCAGCTCCCCTGATGGCGGGGGGGCCCCAGATACGCAGTATTTT. This gives the protein CASSSPDGGGAPDTQYF. Combining the CDR3 with reference TRBV7-2 and TRBJ2-3 gives the whole variable domain GAGVSQSPSNKVTEKGKDVELRCDPISGHTALYWYRQSLGQGLEFLIYFQGNSAPDKSGLPSDRFSAERTGGSVSTLTIQRTQQEDSAVYLCASSSPDGGGAPDTQYFGPGTRLTVL.

This clonotype was seen more than once but under ten times. The chain couples TRBV27 to TRBJ1-6; possible D gene TRBD1, 5 bases. CDR3 length: 15 residues. Germline-derived CDR1 and CDR2 are MNHEY and SMNVEV (reference sequence). The V end was cut by 2 bases, the J end by 14 bases, with 19 bases between. DNA of the CDR3: TGTGCCAGCAGTTTAGGGGACGGCTATCATCTATCCCTCCACTTT. Amino acid sequence: CASSLGDGYHLSLHF.

A word on this clonotype: This may be a read error, as it is one base from a much larger clone. The CDR3 nucleotides read TGTGCCAGCAGCGGAGCAGATACGCAGTATTTT. Its protein is CASSGADTQYF. The V call is TRBV7-9, the J call TRBJ2-3, with no clear D. The CDR3 length is 11 residues. From germline, CDR1 is SEHNR and CDR2 FQNEAQ (reference sequence). V lost 5 bases and J 4 bases, leaving 4 bases between the germline ends. The full variable domain, with the rest looked up from reference TRBV7-9 and TRBJ2-3, is DTGVSQNPRHKITKRGQNVTFRCDPISEHNRLYWYRQTLGQGPEFLTYFQNEAQLEKSRLLSDRFSAERPKGSFSTLEIQRTEQGDSAMYLCASSGADTQYFGPGTRLTVL.

This clonotype was picked up a small number of times. The CDR3 coding sequence is TGTGCCAGCAGCTCGACCCTGTTGGGCAAAAACATTCAGTACTTC. Translated, it gives CASSSTLLGKNIQYF. This chain connects TRBV7-2 to TRBJ2-4; D unclear. V dropped 4 bases and J dropped 3 bases, with 13 bases sitting between them. From germline, CDR1 is SGHTA and CDR2 FQGNSA. The CDR3 length is 15 residues. Combining the CDR3 with reference TRBV7-2 and TRBJ2-4 gives the whole variable domain GAGVSQSPSNKVTEKGKDVELRCDPISGHTALYWYRQSLGQGLEFLIYFQGNSAPDKSGLPSDRFSAERTGGSVSTLTIQRTQQEDSAVYLCASSSTLLGKNIQYFGAGTRLSVL.

This rearrangement joins TRBV6-1 to TRBJ2-7; 8 nucleotides line up with TRBD2. J was trimmed by 5 bases and V by 11 bases; bases with no gene match: 8. Germline CDR1 reads MNHNS; CDR2 reads SASEGT. The CDR3 consists of 12 residues. CDR3 sequence reads: CAEELAAHEQYF. For the CDR3, the DNA is TGTGCCGAGGAACTAGCGGCCCACGAGCAGTACTTC.

This clonotype was seen many times. V is TRBV28 and J is TRBJ2-7, with TRBD2 as a possible D gene (6 bases). Trimming took 7 bases from V and 0 from J, leaving 22 bases between them. The CDR3 is 17 residues long. Germline CDR1 MDHEN, CDR2 SYDVKM. Here the CDR3 reads CASTPLFLGGSSYEQYV. DNA for the CDR3: TGTGCCAGCACCCCGCTCTTCTTGGGAGGAAGCTCCTACGAGCAGTACGTC.

This chain joins TRBV27 and TRBJ1-4; weak D call: TRBD1 (5 bases). There are 14 residues in the CDR3. Germline-derived CDR1 and CDR2 are MNHEY and SMNVEV (reference sequence). Trimming shortened V by 0 bases and J by 7 bases, and 9 bases separated the two germline ends. The CDR3 DNA reads as TGTGCCAGCAGTTTATCCCAGGGACCTGAAAAACTGTTTTTT. This translates into CASSLSQGPEKLFF.